This entry lists 4 T cell receptor beta chains sequenced from one sample in a study of early T cells in non-severe SARS-CoV-2 infection. MiXCR, applied by TCRdb to the 5' RACE reads, yields one record per CDR3 protein. The sample has approximately 120,000 distinct CDR3 sequences, 14% to 15% seen once; the top ten hold 21%. The sample was whole blood. These receptors came from an adult who was a healthcare worker with PCR-confirmed SARS-CoV-2 infection or an uninfected control (not recorded which).

The rearrangement uses TRBV20-1 and TRBJ1-5; TRBD1 matches 7 bases. J gave up 6 bases and V 0 bases, and 11 bases lay outside the gene matches. The CDR3 runs 16 residues. The germline V gene encodes CDR1 DFQATT and CDR2 SNEGSKA (reference sequence). DNA for the CDR3: TGCAGTGCTAGAGATCGGGCAGGGGGTAATTTTCAGCCCCAGCATTTT. Translating it yields CSARDRAGGNFQPQHF.

The V and J genes are TRBV3-1 and TRBJ1-1; D is undetermined. Trimming took off 2 bases at V and 2 bases at J, with 12 bases between the two ends. CDR1 and CDR2 (germline): LGHDT, YNNKEL (reference sequence). The CDR3 runs to 15 residues. The DNA of the CDR3 is TGTGCCAGCAGCCAAAGGCAGGTTGGAAACACTGAAGCTTTCTTT. It translates to CASSQRQVGNTEAFF.

There are a few counts of this clonotype. This chain uses TRBV30 with TRBJ2-7; D uncertain. The CDR3 length is 12 residues. The ends were cut back, 2 bases at V and 3 bases at J, with 8 bases in the middle. Per germline, CDR1 GTSNPN and CDR2 SVGIG (reference sequence). The CDR3 sequence: CAWSTRLYEQYF. The CDR3 bases are TGTGCCTGGAGTACCAGACTCTACGAGCAGTACTTC.

Only a few counts were recorded for this clonotype. This rearrangement joins TRBV6-2 or TRBV6-3 to TRBJ1-1; D remains ambiguous. V lost 10 bases to trimming and J lost 0 bases, with 12 bases between them. CDR3 length: 13 residues. The germline V gene has CDR1 MNHEY and CDR2 SVGEGT. CDR3 sequence reads: CAIRLGLNTEAFF. CDR3 in DNA: TGTGCCATCCGACTAGGGCTGAACACTGAAGCTTTCTTT.